This is a list of T cell receptor beta chains from one sample in a study of glioma-infiltrating T cells. Using its own MiXCR run on the multiplex PCR reads, TCRdb lists one record per CDR3 protein. The sample lists around 390,000 distinct CDR3 sequences, around 45% seen once, with approximately 12% in the top ten. Input material: glioma tissue, nonneoplastic brain tissue, or PBMCs (not recorded which). The receptor set was obtained from a human donor with low-grade glioma or glioblastoma, undergoing nonglioma brain surgery, or in good health (not recorded which). CDR3s include the opening cysteine and the closing phenylalanine or tryptophan.

TRBV27	TRBJ2-7	CASSLRDRGAYEQYF
TRBV28	TRBJ1-1	CASSETDTEAFF
TRBV12-3/TRBV12-4	TRBJ2-3	CASSTPAGTNTDTQYF
TRBV7-2	TRBJ1-1	CASSLAAIVTEAFF
TRBV15	TRBJ1-1	CATSIGGRTEAFF
TRBV27	TRBJ1-2	CASSLLQGNGYTF
TRBV7-3	TRBJ2-5	CASSLGAASRGETQYF
TRBV15	TRBJ2-1	CATSDDRGRNEQFF
TRBV15	TRBJ1-5	CATSGTGADLYSNQPQHF
TRBV19	TRBJ2-1	CASRGTYNEQFF
TRBV6-1	TRBJ1-6	CASSPPGTARHNSPLHF
TRBV7-2	TRBJ1-6	CASSSRGTGNNSPLHF
TRBV20-1	TRBJ1-5	CSARRTGNDQPQHF
TRBV28	TRBJ2-7	CASSFSVNSYEQYF
TRBV28	TRBJ2-3	CASSLSGQTDTQYF
TRBV4-2	TRBJ2-7	CASSRLRASGRGPSYEQYF
TRBV20-1	TRBJ2-1	CSASRLAGEWRSYNERFF
TRBV20-1	TRBJ1-1	CSASSWGAAVFTEAFF
TRBV3-1	TRBJ1-2	CASSLDRGGGYTF
TRBV6-2/TRBV6-3	TRBJ2-3	CASNPRGRRTDTQYF
TRBV20-1	TRBJ2-7	CSAREFSSGYLGSYEQYF
TRBV28	TRBJ1-5	CASRREGDRGQPQHF
TRBV28	TRBJ2-2	CASSLRGRALTPNTGELFF
TRBV7-9	TRBJ2-2	CASGLGRELNTGELFF
TRBV6-1	TRBJ2-3	CAGTRTSGTDTQYF
TRBV12-3/TRBV12-4	TRBJ2-4	CASSDRGRGKNIQYF
TRBV12-3/TRBV12-4	TRBJ1-2	CASRRTGSHGYTF
TRBV6-2/TRBV6-3	TRBJ1-5	CASSRGAGGFNQPQHF
TRBV20-1	TRBJ2-7	CSALGNYADYEQYF
TRBV28	TRBJ2-7	CASSSLRDRGPLYEQYF
TRBV4-1	TRBJ1-5	CASSQGQENQPQHF
TRBV20-1	TRBJ2-5	CSARGIRLQETQYF
TRBV4-1	TRBJ1-5	CASSQVRWQQPQHF
TRBV10-3	TRBJ2-3	CAISEYQTQDTQYF
TRBV28	TRBJ2-1	CASSSGSGTWGEQFF
TRBV27	TRBJ1-5	CASSPRGQPQHF
TRBV7-9	TRBJ1-5	CASSAGQGGFQPQHF
TRBV7-9	TRBJ2-7	CASSLTGDDYEQYF
TRBV6-2/TRBV6-3	TRBJ2-3	CASSYSGRDTQYF
TRBV4-2	TRBJ2-2	CASSHQLAGGYGGELFF
TRBV27	TRBJ2-7	CASSFDGAEQYF
TRBV7-9	TRBJ1-1	CASSLDGQVLNTEAFF
TRBV7-2	TRBJ1-1	CASSLWGMNTEAFF
TRBV7-2	TRBJ2-5	CASSRDRGETQYF
TRBV4-2	TRBJ2-1	CASSQDNNERFF